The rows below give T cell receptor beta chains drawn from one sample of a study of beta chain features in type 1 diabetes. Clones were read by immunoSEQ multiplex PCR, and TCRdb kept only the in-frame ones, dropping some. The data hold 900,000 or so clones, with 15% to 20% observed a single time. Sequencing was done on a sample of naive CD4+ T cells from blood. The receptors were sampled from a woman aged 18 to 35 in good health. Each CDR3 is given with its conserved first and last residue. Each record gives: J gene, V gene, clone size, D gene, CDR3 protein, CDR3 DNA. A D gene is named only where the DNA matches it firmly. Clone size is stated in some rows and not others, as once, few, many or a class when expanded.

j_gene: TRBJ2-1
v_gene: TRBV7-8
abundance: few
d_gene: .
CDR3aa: CASSLHFSFPEQFF
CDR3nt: TGTGCCAGCAGCTTACACTTCAGCTTCCCAGAGCAGTTCTTC

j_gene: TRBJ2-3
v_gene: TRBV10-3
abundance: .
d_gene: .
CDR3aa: CAISEQAPSTDTQYF
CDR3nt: TGTGCCATCAGTGAACAGGCCCCTAGCACAGATACGCAGTATTTT

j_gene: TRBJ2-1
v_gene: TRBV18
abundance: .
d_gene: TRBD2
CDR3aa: CASSAPGLAGEQFF
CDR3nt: TGTGCCAGCTCAGCACCGGGACTAGCGGGTGAGCAGTTCTTC

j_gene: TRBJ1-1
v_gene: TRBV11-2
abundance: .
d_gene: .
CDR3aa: CASSLVAVTSTEAFF
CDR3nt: TGTGCCAGCAGCTTAGTGGCCGTCACTAGCACTGAAGCTTTCTTT

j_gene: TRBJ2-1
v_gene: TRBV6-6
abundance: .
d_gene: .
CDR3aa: CASSSRAGANYNEQFF
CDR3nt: TGTGCCAGCAGTTCCCGGGCAGGGGCCAACTACAATGAGCAGTTCTTC

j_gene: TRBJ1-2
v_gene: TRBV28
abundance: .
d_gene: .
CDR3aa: CASSPHFLRDGYTF
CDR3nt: TGTGCCAGCAGTCCCCACTTTCTGAGGGATGGCTACACCTTC

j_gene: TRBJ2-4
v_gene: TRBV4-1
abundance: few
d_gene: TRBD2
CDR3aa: CASSQGVAREGRGNIQYF
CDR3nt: TGCGCCAGCAGCCAAGGTGTGGCGCGGGAGGGCCGAGGGAACATTCAGTACTTC

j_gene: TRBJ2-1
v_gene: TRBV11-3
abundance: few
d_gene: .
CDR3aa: CASSSTYNEQFF
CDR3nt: TGTGCCAGCAGCTCAACCTACAATGAGCAGTTCTTC

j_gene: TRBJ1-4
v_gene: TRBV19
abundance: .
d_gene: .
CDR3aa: CASRAIATNEKLFF
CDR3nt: TGTGCCAGTAGGGCTATTGCAACTAATGAAAAACTGTTTTTT

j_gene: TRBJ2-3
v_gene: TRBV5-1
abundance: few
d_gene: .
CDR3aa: CASSVSLDTQYF
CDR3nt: TGCGCCAGCAGCGTATCCCTCGATACGCAGTATTTT

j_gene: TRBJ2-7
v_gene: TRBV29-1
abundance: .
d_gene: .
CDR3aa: CSAVTAYEQYF
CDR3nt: TGCAGCGCCGTGACAGCCTACGAGCAGTACTTC

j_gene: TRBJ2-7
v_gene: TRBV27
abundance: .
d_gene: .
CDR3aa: CASSLKMGRGSYEQYF
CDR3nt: TGTGCCAGCAGCCTAAAAATGGGGAGAGGGTCCTACGAGCAGTACTTC

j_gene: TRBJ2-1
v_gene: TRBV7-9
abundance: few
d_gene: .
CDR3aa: CASSPRENEQFF
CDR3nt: TGTGCCAGCAGCCCGCGAGAAAATGAGCAGTTCTTC

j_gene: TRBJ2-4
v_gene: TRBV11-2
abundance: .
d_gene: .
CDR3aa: CASSLGRLGLTVDIQYF
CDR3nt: TGTGCCAGCAGCTTAGGTCGATTGGGCCTGACAGTGGACATTCAGTACTTC

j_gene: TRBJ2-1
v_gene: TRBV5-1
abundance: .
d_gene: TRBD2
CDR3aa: CASARGSGNNEQFF
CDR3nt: TGCGCCAGCGCCCGAGGGAGCGGGAACAATGAGCAGTTCTTC

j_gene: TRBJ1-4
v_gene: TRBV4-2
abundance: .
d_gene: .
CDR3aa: CASSQDLGQQKLFF
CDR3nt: TGTGCCAGCAGCCAAGATCTGGGCCAGCAAAAACTGTTTTTT

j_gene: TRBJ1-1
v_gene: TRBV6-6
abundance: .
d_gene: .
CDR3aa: CASSFSQGHTEAFF
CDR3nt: TGTGCCAGCAGTTTTTCGCAGGGACACACTGAAGCTTTCTTT

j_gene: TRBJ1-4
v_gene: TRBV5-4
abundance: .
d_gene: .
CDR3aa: CASSNGFLATNEKLFF
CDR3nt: TGTGCCAGCAGCAACGGTTTCTTGGCAACTAATGAAAAACTGTTTTTT

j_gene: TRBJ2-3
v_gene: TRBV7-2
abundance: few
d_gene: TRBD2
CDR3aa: CASSLAGYGRRRTDTQYF
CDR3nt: TGTGCCAGCAGCCTAGCGGGATACGGGAGGAGGAGGACAGATACGCAGTATTTT

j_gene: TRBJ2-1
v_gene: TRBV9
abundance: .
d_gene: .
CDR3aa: CASSGGPGGPYNEQFF
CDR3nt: TGTGCCAGCAGCGGGGGTCCTGGCGGGCCTTACAATGAGCAGTTCTTC

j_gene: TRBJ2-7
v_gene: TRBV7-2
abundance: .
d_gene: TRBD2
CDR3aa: CASRGGLAISYEQYF
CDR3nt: TGTGCCAGCAGAGGGGGACTAGCGATAAGCTACGAGCAGTACTTC

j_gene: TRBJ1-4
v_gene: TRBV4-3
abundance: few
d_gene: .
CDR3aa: CASSQEGAANEKLFF
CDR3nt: TGCGCCAGCAGCCAAGAGGGGGCTGCTAATGAAAAACTGTTTTTT

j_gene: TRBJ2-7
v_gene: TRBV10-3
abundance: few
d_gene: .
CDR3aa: CAISAGGRSYEQYF
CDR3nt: TGTGCCATCAGTGCGGGCGGTAGGTCCTACGAGCAGTACTTC

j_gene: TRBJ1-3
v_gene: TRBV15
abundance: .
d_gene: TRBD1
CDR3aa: CATSDLRTGLVTIYF
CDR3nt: TGTGCCACCAGCGACCTTAGGACAGGGTTAGTCACCATATATTTT

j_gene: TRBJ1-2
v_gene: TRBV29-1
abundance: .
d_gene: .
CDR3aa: CSVWPSLNYGYTF
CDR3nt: TGCAGCGTTTGGCCGAGTCTCAACTATGGCTACACCTTC

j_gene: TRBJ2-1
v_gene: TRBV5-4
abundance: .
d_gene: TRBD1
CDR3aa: CASSLWDRNENEQFF
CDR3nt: TGTGCCAGCAGCTTGTGGGACAGGAATGAGAATGAGCAGTTCTTC

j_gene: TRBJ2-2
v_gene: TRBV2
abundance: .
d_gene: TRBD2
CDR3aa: CASSGGLAGTGELFF
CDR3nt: TGTGCCAGCAGTGGGGGACTAGCAGGCACCGGGGAGCTGTTTTTT

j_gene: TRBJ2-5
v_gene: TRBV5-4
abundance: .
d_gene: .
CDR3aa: CASSSKLLQGNRRETQYF
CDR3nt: TGTGCCAGCAGCTCCAAATTACTACAGGGAAATCGCCGCGAGACCCAGTACTTC

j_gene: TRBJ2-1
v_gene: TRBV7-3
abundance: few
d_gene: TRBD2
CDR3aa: CASSSPSGAYNEQFF
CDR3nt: TGTGCCAGCAGCTCCCCTAGCGGAGCCTACAATGAGCAGTTCTTC

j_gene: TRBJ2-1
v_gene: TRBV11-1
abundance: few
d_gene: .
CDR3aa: CASSYPSFHEQFF
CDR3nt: TGTGCCAGCAGCTACCCCTCTTTCCATGAGCAGTTCTTC

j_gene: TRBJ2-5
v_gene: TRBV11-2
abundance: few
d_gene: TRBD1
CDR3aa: CASRSAGTGGQETQYF
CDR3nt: TGTGCCAGCCGATCTGCCGGGACAGGGGGCCAAGAGACCCAGTACTTC

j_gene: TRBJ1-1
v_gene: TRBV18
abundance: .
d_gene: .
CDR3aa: CASSPRDNLSEAFF
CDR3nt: TGTGCCAGCTCACCCCGGGACAATCTCTCTGAAGCTTTCTTT

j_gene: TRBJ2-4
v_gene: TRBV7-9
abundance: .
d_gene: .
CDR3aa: CASSLANLAKNIQYF
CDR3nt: TGTGCCAGCAGCTTAGCGAATTTAGCCAAAAACATTCAGTACTTC

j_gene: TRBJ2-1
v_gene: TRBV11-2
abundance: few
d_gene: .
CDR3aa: CASSPYGAFMEQFF
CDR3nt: TGTGCCAGCAGCCCCTATGGGGCCTTCATGGAGCAGTTCTTC

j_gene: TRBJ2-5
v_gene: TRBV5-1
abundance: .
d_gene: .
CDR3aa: CASTNGQGETQYF
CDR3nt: TGCGCCAGCACCAACGGGCAGGGGGAGACCCAGTACTTC

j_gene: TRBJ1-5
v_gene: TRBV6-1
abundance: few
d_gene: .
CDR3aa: CASLPGRVGNQPQHF
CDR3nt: TGTGCCAGTCTCCCCGGGCGGGTTGGCAATCAGCCCCAGCATTTT

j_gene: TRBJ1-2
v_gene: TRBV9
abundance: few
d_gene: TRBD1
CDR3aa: CASSPQGEYGYTF
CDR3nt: TGTGCCAGCAGCCCTCAGGGGGAGTATGGCTACACCTTC

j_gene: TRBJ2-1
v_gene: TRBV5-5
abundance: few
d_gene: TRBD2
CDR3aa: CASSLVGVAGTPQFF
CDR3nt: TGTGCCAGCAGCTTGGTAGGGGTAGCGGGAACTCCCCAGTTCTTC

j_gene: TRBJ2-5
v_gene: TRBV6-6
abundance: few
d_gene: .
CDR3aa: CASSNFGEETQYF
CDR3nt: TGTGCCAGCAGTAACTTTGGAGAAGAGACCCAGTACTTC